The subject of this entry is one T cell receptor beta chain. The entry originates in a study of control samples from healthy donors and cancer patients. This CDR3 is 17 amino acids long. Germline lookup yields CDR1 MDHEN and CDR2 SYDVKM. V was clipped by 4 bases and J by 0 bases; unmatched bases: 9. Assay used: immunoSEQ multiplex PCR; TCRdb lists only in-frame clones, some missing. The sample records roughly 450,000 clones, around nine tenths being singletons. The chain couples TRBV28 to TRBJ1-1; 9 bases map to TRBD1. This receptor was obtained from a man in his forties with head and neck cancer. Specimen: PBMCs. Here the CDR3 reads CASSSHSDRGLNTEAFF. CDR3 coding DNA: TGTGCCAGCAGTTCCCACTCGGACAGGGGATTGAACACTGAAGCTTTCTTT.